Below are 20 T cell receptor beta chains sequenced from a single sample in a study of T cells after yellow fever vaccination. TCRdb re-called the 5' RACE reads through MiXCR, storing one row per CDR3 protein. The data contain hundreds of thousands of distinct CDR3 sequences, approximately 21% of them singletons. The specimen comprised PBMCs, sampled 15 days after the yellow fever booster vaccination. The receptors come from a man in his thirties or forties who received the YFV17D yellow fever vaccine.

This chain joins TRBV20-1 and TRBJ2-7; TRBD2 agrees at 9 bases. The CDR3 sequence is 14 residues long. V was pared by 4 bases and J by 6 bases, with 10 bases of the junction left unmatched. From germline, CDR1 is DFQATT and CDR2 SNEGSKA (reference sequence). The CDR3 protein is CSAMGGRVISEQYF. CDR3 DNA sequence: TGCAGTGCTATGGGCGGGAGGGTTATCTCCGAGCAGTACTTC.

The chain's CDR3 is CSARRSTTNTGELFF. CDR3 DNA sequence: TGCAGTGCTAGGCGTTCGACAACGAACACCGGGGAGCTGTTTTTT. The rearrangement uses TRBV20-1 and TRBJ2-2; D uncertain. The V gene's germline CDR1 is DFQATT and CDR2 SNEGSKA (reference sequence). The ends were cut back, 3 bases at V and 0 bases at J, with 11 bases in the middle. This CDR3 spans 15 amino acids.

J is TRBJ1-1 and V is TRBV18, with TRBD1 matching over 7 bases. CDR3 length equals 12 residues. Trimming at V came to 4 bases and at J to 11 bases, leaving 7 bases not matched to a gene. The germline gives CDR1 KGHSH, CDR2 LQKENI. The CDR3 bases are TGTGCCAGCTCACAGGGGCAGGGGGTTGCTTTCTTT. It encodes CASSQGQGVAFF.

The J gene is TRBJ2-5, the V gene TRBV7-9; the D is unclear. The CDR3 spans 13 residues. Germline CDR1 and CDR2: SEHNR and FQNEAQ (reference sequence). Trimming left V 3 bases short and J 5 bases short, with 10 bases between. CDR3 in amino acids: CASSFSPGETQYF. CDR3 in DNA: TGTGCCAGCAGCTTTTCCCCTGGGGAGACCCAGTACTTC. Full variable domain (missing parts from reference TRBV7-9 and TRBJ2-5): DTGVSQNPRHKITKRGQNVTFRCDPISEHNRLYWYRQTLGQGPEFLTYFQNEAQLEKSRLLSDRFSAERPKGSFSTLEIQRTEQGDSAMYLCASSFSPGETQYFGPGTRLLVL.

This rearrangement joins TRBV7-2 to TRBJ1-1; D call uncertain. This CDR3 spans 12 amino acids. The germline V and J ends were trimmed by 4 bases and 7 bases, with 10 bases remaining between them. Germline values: CDR1 SGHTA, CDR2 FQGNSA. CDR3 amino acids: CASSYAVYEAFF. CDR3 DNA: TGTGCCAGCAGCTACGCAGTGTATGAAGCTTTCTTT. Full variable domain (remainder filled in from reference TRBV7-2 and TRBJ1-1): GAGVSQSPSNKVTEKGKDVELRCDPISGHTALYWYRQSLGQGLEFLIYFQGNSAPDKSGLPSDRFSAERTGGSVSTLTIQRTQQEDSAVYLCASSYAVYEAFFGQGTRLTVV.

This clonotype has just a few counts. The gene calls are TRBV10-3 and TRBJ2-3, with D possibly being TRBD1 (6 bases). Looked up from germline, CDR1 is ENHRY and CDR2 is SYGVKD. With 6 bases removed from V and 4 bases from J, the gap between germline ends came to 20 bases. This CDR3 is 16 amino acids long. CDR3 sequence: CAIRFGVTGGSDTQYF. In DNA, the CDR3 is TGTGCCATCAGATTCGGGGTGACAGGAGGTTCAGATACGCAGTATTTT.

In this sample, this clonotype turned up a few times. The chain carries TRBV11-2 and TRBJ2-3, with a weak D call TRBD2 (6 bases). Trimming stripped 5 bases from V and 4 bases from J, with 16 bases between. There are 15 residues in the CDR3. The germline gives CDR1 SGHAT, CDR2 FQNNGV. Here the CDR3 reads CASSSPRESPDTQYF. DNA for the CDR3: TGTGCCAGCAGCAGCCCCCGGGAGTCCCCAGATACGCAGTATTTT.

This chain connects TRBV20-1 to TRBJ2-7; TRBD1 matches at 7 bases. This CDR3 region has 13 residues. V was pared by 6 bases and J by 0 bases, with 5 bases of the junction left unmatched. Germline CDR1 and CDR2: DFQATT and SNEGSKA (reference sequence). CDR3 sequence: CSARTGHSYEQYF. CDR3 nucleotide sequence: TGCAGTGCCAGGACAGGACACTCCTACGAGCAGTACTTC.

In its sample, this clonotype was seen a few times. The genes are TRBV20-1 and TRBJ2-1, with TRBD2 matching over 10 bases. The junction had 17 bases not matched to a gene; V was cut back by 7 bases and J by 2 bases. The CDR3 sequence is 18 residues long. CDR1 is DFQATT and CDR2 is SNEGSKA in the germline V gene (reference sequence). The CDR3 loop is CSGSKPLIAGGAYNEQFF. In nucleotides, the CDR3 is TGCAGTGGATCAAAACCGTTAATAGCGGGAGGCGCCTACAATGAGCAGTTCTTC.

This chain links TRBV18 with TRBJ1-1, with D hard to call. The CDR3 runs to 15 residues. Trimming took 1 base from V and 1 from J, leaving 10 bases between them. From germline, CDR1 is KGHSH and CDR2 LQKENI. This CDR3 reads CASSPQAQTNTEAFF. CDR3 bases: TGTGCCAGCTCACCACAAGCACAGACGAACACTGAAGCTTTCTTT.

CDR3 nucleotides: TGTGCCAGCAGCTTAGTCGGACAGGGGGGGGTCCAAGAGACCCAGTACTTC. Translated: CASSLVGQGGVQETQYF. V is TRBV7-2 and J is TRBJ2-5, with TRBD1 matching 10 bases. V dropped 1 base and J dropped 1; count of bases not matched to a gene: 6. Germline lookup yields CDR1 SGHTA and CDR2 FQGNSA. This CDR3 comprises 17 residues.

The chain uses TRBV29-1 and TRBJ2-1, with 8 bases lining up with TRBD2. The CDR3 consists of 14 residues. Germline CDR1 is SQVTM and CDR2 is ANQGSEA. V was pared by 3 bases and J by 7 bases, with 8 bases of the junction left unmatched. The CDR3, as DNA: TGCAGCGTTGACCCCGTGGAGCGGGAGAATGAGCAGTTCTTC. This codes for CSVDPVERENEQFF.

Here the CDR3 DNA reads TGTGCCAACCCATACGAGCAGTACTTC. Translated, it gives CANPYEQYF. This chain uses TRBV28 with TRBJ2-7; D call uncertain. There are 9 residues in the CDR3. V lost 10 bases to trimming and J lost 4 bases, with 5 bases between them. Looked up from germline, CDR1 is MDHEN and CDR2 is SYDVKM.

V usage is TRBV5-1 and J usage is TRBJ2-3; 9 nucleotides align to TRBD1. The CDR3 loop spans 16 amino acids. Germline CDR1 SGHRS, CDR2 YFSETQ. V dropped 0 bases and J dropped 5; count of bases not matched to a gene: 7. In DNA, the CDR3 is TGCGCCAGCAGCTTGGTACGGGACAGGGCGGTAGATACGCAGTATTTT. It yields the protein CASSLVRDRAVDTQYF.

V is TRBV12-3 or TRBV12-4 and J is TRBJ2-2, with 12 bases that match TRBD2. CDR3 length: 19 amino acids. V shed 4 bases, J shed 5 bases, and the junction held 14 bases outside the gene matches. DNA for the CDR3: TGTGCCAGCAGTTCCGACTTGACTAGCGGGAGAATAGGTACCGGGGAGCTGTTTTTT. Encoded protein: CASSSDLTSGRIGTGELFF.

This clonotype occurred a few times. The rearrangement links TRBV12-3 or TRBV12-4 to TRBJ2-3; 15 bases fit TRBD2. CDR3 length equals 15 residues. The trim removed 6 bases at V and 10 bases at J, leaving 8 bases unmatched. The CDR3 region is CASRHGLAGGKSQYF. CDR3 DNA sequence: TGTGCCAGCAGGCACGGACTAGCGGGAGGGAAATCGCAGTATTTT.

The rearrangement joins TRBV7-9 to TRBJ2-1; the D is unclear. The germline V gene has CDR1 SEHNR and CDR2 FQNEAQ (reference sequence). CDR3 length: 15 residues. Trimming took off 5 bases at V and 9 bases at J, with 20 bases between the two ends. The CDR3 here is CASSIPTGFAPEQFF. The CDR3 DNA follows: TGTGCCAGCAGCATCCCCACCGGATTTGCCCCTGAGCAGTTCTTC.

This clonotype was recorded a few times. V usage is TRBV20-1 and J usage is TRBJ2-6; D not resolved. The CDR3 is 15 amino acids. Germline V gene data show CDR1 as DFQATT and CDR2 as SNEGSKA (reference sequence). V shed 3 bases and J shed 0 bases, with 9 bases lying between them. This CDR3 reads CSASNSHSGANVLTF. The CDR3, as DNA: TGCAGTGCTAGCAACAGCCACTCTGGGGCCAACGTCCTGACTTTC.

The chain is built from TRBV7-9 and TRBJ1-1; D is perhaps TRBD1 (5 bases). This CDR3 is 16 amino acids long. Germline V gives CDR1 SEHNR, CDR2 FQNEAQ (reference sequence). Trimming pared 8 bases from V and 3 bases from J, leaving 22 bases between. The CDR3 loop reads CASLLRTGGGYTEAFF. The CDR3 nucleotides read TGTGCCAGCTTACTACGCACCGGGGGAGGTTACACTGAAGCTTTCTTT.

V gene TRBV5-4 combines with J gene TRBJ1-3; 7 bases match TRBD1. This CDR3 region has 16 residues. Germline CDR1 is SGHNT and CDR2 is YYREEE (reference sequence). The trim removed 4 bases at V and 0 bases at J, leaving 7 bases unmatched. CDR3 in DNA: TGTGCCAGCAGCGCCGGGACAGCTATCTCTGGAAACACCATATATTTT. Translating it yields CASSAGTAISGNTIYF.